A selection of T cell receptor beta chains follows, all from one sample in a study of T cell repertoires in cytomegalovirus infection. TCRdb fed the reads into MiXCR, producing one record per CDR3 protein. The repertoire holds approximately 220,000 distinct CDR3 sequences, with about 40% as singletons. These TCRs are of unknown antigen specificity. This specimen consisted of CD8+ T cells from cultured PBMCs, obtained from culture after CMV antigen stimulation. The receptors were sampled from a human donor in good health (CMV status not recorded). Some clones in this sample may be carry-over from other donors' samples. Each CDR3 is given with its conserved first and last residue. Fields, in order: J gene, V gene, D gene, clone size, CDR3 protein, CDR3 DNA. The D gene is left open where the match is weak. A row's size may be missing; if present it is once, few, many or a size class.

>TRBJ1-2|TRBV5-1|-|-
CASSFRQSEGYTF
TGCGCCAGCAGCTTTAGACAGTCAGAAGGCTACACCTTC
>TRBJ1-3|TRBV20-1|-|-
CSAPHQGPGNTIYF
TGCAGTGCTCCGCACCAGGGACCTGGAAACACCATATATTTT
>TRBJ2-7|TRBV6-1|TRBD1|many
CASSGQFRGQGKEYEQYF
TGTGCCAGCAGTGGACAATTCCGGGGACAGGGTAAGGAGTACGAGCAGTACTTC
>TRBJ1-1|TRBV6-6|-|few
CASSSWEGTEAFF
TGTGCCAGCAGTTCCTGGGAAGGCACTGAAGCTTTCTTT
>TRBJ2-2|TRBV6-1|-|few
CASSEGLPWLEGANTGELFF
TGTGCCAGCAGTGAAGGGCTACCGTGGCTTGAGGGGGCGAACACCGGGGAGCTGTTTTTT
>TRBJ2-3|TRBV7-2|-|many
CASSSSLYPQAGLTKDTQYF
TGTGCCAGCAGCTCCTCGCTTTATCCTCAAGCGGGTCTCACAAAGGATACGCAGTATTTT
>TRBJ2-1|TRBV7-2|TRBD2|few
CASSLAGLAPGGEQFF
TGTGCCAGCAGCTTGGCGGGACTAGCGCCTGGGGGTGAGCAGTTCTTC
>TRBJ2-2|TRBV7-9|-|once
CASSPSGGADTGELFF
TGTGCCAGCAGCCCTAGTGGAGGGGCAGACACCGGGGAGCTGTTTTTT
>TRBJ2-5|TRBV27|-|-
CASRGSGETQYF
TGTGCCAGCAGGGGCAGCGGAGAGACCCAGTACTTC
>TRBJ2-1|TRBV11-2|TRBD1|-
CASSPNVGTGGQFF
TGTGCCAGCAGCCCGAACGTAGGAACAGGGGGGCAGTTCTTC
>TRBJ2-7|TRBV27|TRBD2|few
CASSLPLAAPYEQYF
TGTGCCAGCAGTCTGCCCCTAGCGGCCCCCTACGAGCAGTACTTC
>TRBJ2-1|TRBV12-3/TRBV12-4|-|few
CASSSSFPETYNEQFF
TGTGCCAGCAGTTCCTCATTCCCTGAAACCTACAATGAGCAGTTCTTC
>TRBJ1-2|TRBV6-5|-|few
CASSYGVGAQGYTF
TGTGCCAGCAGTTACGGTGTGGGGGCACAGGGCTACACCTTC
>TRBJ2-3|TRBV7-2|TRBD2|many
CASSPRLAGLADTQYF
TGTGCCAGCAGCCCCAGACTAGCGGGACTGGCAGATACGCAGTATTTT
>TRBJ2-3|TRBV28|TRBD1|few
CASSQGQGKADTQYF
TGTGCCAGCAGCCAGGGACAGGGGAAAGCAGATACGCAGTATTTT
>TRBJ2-3|TRBV6-6|TRBD2|-
CASSYSSPRASGSTDTQYF
TGTGCCAGCAGTTACTCGTCCCCACGAGCTAGCGGGAGCACAGATACGCAGTATTTT
>TRBJ1-1|TRBV19|TRBD1|-
CASSNRGAKAFF
TGTGCCAGTAGTAACAGGGGAGCCAAAGCTTTCTTT
>TRBJ1-2|TRBV6-5|-|-
CASSYSPRDKANYGYTF
TGTGCCAGCAGTTACTCTCCCCGGGACAAAGCTAACTATGGCTACACCTTC
>TRBJ2-7|TRBV6-2/TRBV6-3|-|-
CASSPGFGIEQYF
TGTGCCAGCAGTCCAGGGTTTGGTATCGAGCAGTACTTC
>TRBJ2-7|TRBV6-2/TRBV6-3|-|-
CASSRTVPYEQYF
TGTGCCAGCAGCCGGACGGTCCCCTACGAGCAGTACTTC
>TRBJ1-2|TRBV7-9|-|few
CASSLTNYNRESYGYTF
TGTGCCAGCAGCCTTACTAACTATAACAGGGAATCTTATGGCTACACCTTC
>TRBJ2-7|TRBV7-9|-|-
CASSPTLGEREQYF
TGTGCCAGCAGCCCGACACTTGGTGAGAGGGAGCAGTACTTC
>TRBJ1-3|TRBV10-3|-|-
CATLRETGNTIYF
TGTGCCACCCTAAGGGAGACGGGAAACACCATATATTTT
>TRBJ1-2|TRBV19|-|few
CASSAITSNYGYTF
TGTGCCAGTAGTGCAATTACATCTAACTATGGCTACACCTTC
>TRBJ2-7|TRBV20-1|-|-
CSARDPRQYGMKQYF
TGCAGTGCTAGAGATCCCCGCCAGTACGGTATGAAGCAGTACTTC
>TRBJ2-1|TRBV29-1|TRBD1|few
CTYRGQDNEQFF
TGCACCTACAGGGGGCAGGACAATGAGCAGTTCTTC
>TRBJ1-6|TRBV6-1|-|few
CASSFMRTESSYNSPLHF
TGTGCCAGCAGTTTTATGAGGACGGAGAGCTCCTATAATTCACCCCTCCACTTT
>TRBJ1-4|TRBV7-9|TRBD1|-
CASSSGTWDRGLQEKLFF
TGTGCCAGCAGCTCCGGAACCTGGGACAGGGGGCTTCAAGAAAAACTGTTTTTT
>TRBJ1-5|TRBV4-1|-|-
CASSPGLGQPQHF
TGCGCCAGCAGCCCGGGCCTAGGGCAGCCCCAGCATTTT
>TRBJ2-2|TRBV20-1|-|-
CSAIMFTGELFF
TGCAGTGCTATCATGTTCACCGGGGAGCTGTTTTTT
>TRBJ1-1|TRBV10-3|-|-
CAISEGGRMNTEAFF
TGTGCCATCAGTGAGGGGGGCAGAATGAACACTGAAGCTTTCTTT
>TRBJ2-7|TRBV7-6|-|-
CASGDYEQYF
TGTGCCAGCGGAGACTACGAGCAGTACTTC
>TRBJ2-1|TRBV2|TRBD2|-
CASSEKLAGDNEQFF
TGTGCCAGCAGTGAAAAGTTAGCGGGAGACAATGAGCAGTTCTTC
>TRBJ2-1|TRBV7-9|-|many
CASSLLGISTYNETFF
TGTGCAAGCAGCTTGTTGGGAATATCCACCTACAATGAGACGTTCTTC
>TRBJ1-1|TRBV6-9|TRBD1|-
CASSLPDRGRENTEAFF
TGTGCCAGCAGTCTCCCGGACAGGGGCAGGGAGAACACTGAAGCTTTCTTT
>TRBJ1-5|TRBV27|TRBD1|-
CASSSTGGRVQHQHF
TGTGCCAGCAGTTCTACAGGGGGCAGGGTTCAGCACCAGCACTTC
>TRBJ2-2|TRBV6-1|TRBD2|-
CASSAQTSGSSGELFF
TGTGCCAGCAGTGCCCAAACTAGCGGGAGTTCCGGGGAGCTGTTTTTT
>TRBJ2-1|TRBV7-2|-|few
CASSSSYSKPYNEQFF
TGTGCCAGCAGCTCGTCCTACTCGAAACCCTACAATGAGCAGTTCTTC
>TRBJ2-5|TRBV7-9|-|many
CASSPHSGGKTQYF
TGTGCCAGCAGCCCCCATTCCGGGGGAAAGACCCAGTACTTC
>TRBJ1-2|TRBV15|-|-
CATSRDPPAGNYGYTF
TGTGCCACCAGCAGAGATCCCCCTGCGGGTAACTATGGCTACACCTTC
>TRBJ1-1|TRBV7-8|-|-
CASSSNRGQNTEAFF
TGTGCCAGCAGCTCAAACCGGGGACAGAACACTGAAGCTTTCTTT
>TRBJ1-5|TRBV20-1|-|-
CSARDRGQVNQPQHF
TGCAGTGCTAGAGATAGAGGGCAGGTTAATCAGCCCCAGCATTTT
>TRBJ1-1|TRBV7-9|-|-
CASSPPGGGGTEAFF
TGTGCCAGCAGCCCACCGGGGGGCGGTGGCACTGAAGCTTTCTTT
>TRBJ2-7|TRBV4-1|-|-
CASSQDQSKEQYF
TGCGCCAGCAGCCAAGATCAAAGTAAAGAGCAGTACTTC
>TRBJ2-7|TRBV9|-|once
CASSVGSRGGSEQYF
TGTGCCAGCAGCGTAGGAAGCAGGGGAGGGAGCGAGCAGTACTTC
>TRBJ2-1|TRBV20-1|TRBD2|-
CSATPSGGPSYNEQFF
TGCAGTGCTACCCCTAGCGGGGGACCCTCCTACAATGAGCAGTTCTTC
>TRBJ2-1|TRBV7-9|-|few
CASSTGPDEQFF
TGTGCCAGCAGCACAGGCCCGGATGAGCAGTTCTTC
>TRBJ1-1|TRBV28|-|few
CASSFLTEALNTEAFF
TGTGCCAGCAGTTTCCTTACCGAGGCTTTGAACACTGAAGCTTTCTTT
>TRBJ1-2|TRBV27|-|-
CASSSNHVSTF
TGTGCCAGCAGTTCTAATCATGTCTCCACCTTC
>TRBJ2-7|TRBV7-8|-|few
CASSLAFYEQYF
TGTGCCAGCAGCTTAGCATTCTACGAGCAGTACTTC
>TRBJ1-4|TRBV9|-|-
CASSVEMGQANEKLFF
TGTGCCAGCAGCGTGGAGATGGGGCAGGCTAATGAAAAACTGTTTTTT
>TRBJ2-2|TRBV12-3/TRBV12-4|-|few
CASSFRNTGELFF
TGTGCCAGCAGTTTCCGGAACACCGGGGAGCTGTTTTTT
>TRBJ2-1|TRBV11-2|-|-
CASSLDGSGWGDFYNEQFF
TGTGCCAGCAGCTTAGACGGGAGTGGTTGGGGGGACTTTTACAATGAGCAGTTCTTC
>TRBJ2-1|TRBV7-3|-|-
CASSPRVAAYNEQFF
TGTGCCAGCAGCCCCCGGGTAGCGGCGTACAATGAGCAGTTCTTC
>TRBJ2-5|TRBV20-1|TRBD2|-
CSARDGALAGGNQETQYF
TGCAGTGCTAGAGATGGGGCTCTGGCGGGGGGAAACCAAGAGACCCAGTACTTC
>TRBJ2-3|TRBV9|TRBD2|-
CASSQGLAGGPQRDTQYF
TGTGCCAGCAGCCAAGGACTAGCGGGGGGGCCTCAACGAGATACGCAGTATTTT
>TRBJ2-7|TRBV6-6|-|-
CASSQGRVSSYEQYF
TGTGCCAGCAGCCAGGGACGGGTGAGCTCCTACGAGCAGTACTTC
>TRBJ2-3|TRBV7-8|-|few
CASSTRGDTQYF
TGTGCCAGCAGCACGCGCGGGGATACGCAGTATTTT